What follows are 18 T cell receptor beta chains derived from one specimen sequenced in a study of shared clonotypes between healthy human individuals. TCRdb keeps only in-frame clones here, not all; method: immunoSEQ multiplex PCR. Of over a million clones listed, around 76% are singletons. What was sequenced was memory CD4+ T cells sorted from blood. Subset here: CD45RA-negative fraction. The receptors come from a young man in good health.

The chain employs TRBV7-9 and TRBJ2-7; 9 positions agree with TRBD1. The V gene end was trimmed by 2 bases and the J gene end by 1 base; junction bases not matched to a gene: 3. CDR3 size: 15 residues. Germline-derived CDR1 and CDR2 are SEHNR and FQNEAQ (reference sequence). This CDR3 reads CASSLSGQGSYEQYF. The CDR3 DNA is TGTGCCAGCAGCTTATCAGGACAGGGGTCCTACGAGCAGTACTTC.

The rearrangement links TRBV5-1 to TRBJ2-5; D may be TRBD2 (5 bases). This CDR3 has 14 amino acids. V lost 1 base to trimming and J lost 5 bases, with 12 bases between them. In germline, CDR1 is SGHRS, CDR2 YFSETQ. This chain's CDR3 is CASSLPGSEETQYF. Written as DNA, the CDR3 is TGCGCCAGCAGCTTGCCGGGAAGCGAGGAGACCCAGTACTTC.

This chain joins TRBV7-3 and TRBJ1-1, with D possibly being TRBD1 (6 bases). The CDR3 consists of 17 residues. Germline lookup yields CDR1 SGHTA and CDR2 FQGTGA. V was trimmed by 2 bases and J by 3 bases, leaving 19 bases between them. As DNA, the CDR3 is TGTGCCAGCAGCTTAGGGATTCGTGGGGGCCGGGACACTGAAGCTTTCTTT. Translation gives CASSLGIRGGRDTEAFF.

This chain links TRBV5-6 with TRBJ2-2, with D perhaps given as TRBD1 or TRBD2 (9 bases each). Trimming left V 7 bases short and J 13 bases short, with 26 bases between. Germline loops: CDR1 SGHDT, CDR2 YYEEEE. This CDR3 has 15 amino acids. The CDR3 sequence is CASAGGTGFRDALFF. CDR3 nucleotide sequence: TGTGCCAGCGCGGGGGGGACAGGGTTTCGCGACGCGCTGTTTTTT.

To note about this clone: The junction does not match germline at one end; this may be a read error. V gene TRBV7-7 combines with J gene TRBJ2-2; 11 bases agree with TRBD1. The CDR3 contains 18 residues. Germline V gene lookup returns CDR1 SSHAT and CDR2 FNYEAQ (reference sequence). This CDR3 is CASSLRPGTGGRTGELFF. Written as DNA, the CDR3 is TGTGCTAGCAGCCTAAGACCCGGGACAGGGGGGCGCACCGGGGAGCTGTTTTTT.

The CDR3 here is CASSRSSAGELFF. In DNA, the CDR3 is TGTGCCAGCAGTCGTAGTTCGGCTGGGGAGCTGTTTTTT. This chain links TRBV6-5 with TRBJ2-2; D gene ambiguous. Germline V gives CDR1 MNHEY, CDR2 SVGAGI. This CDR3 has 13 amino acids. Trimming cost V 5 bases and J 8 bases, with 12 bases left between them.

CDR3 coding DNA: TGTGCCATCATGGTGAGGGCGACCCAAGAGACCCAGTACTTC. Translation: CAIMVRATQETQYF. The chain combines TRBV6-1 with TRBJ2-5, with D possibly matching TRBD2 (5 bases). The V gene lost 10 bases and the J gene lost 1 base, with 16 bases spanning the gap. Per germline, CDR1 MNHNS and CDR2 SASEGT. The CDR3 consists of 14 residues.

The gene calls are TRBV4-3 and TRBJ2-1; 8 bases fit TRBD2. The germline CDR1 and CDR2 sequences are LGHNA and YSLEER. The J segment lost 7 bases and the V segment lost 0 bases, leaving 8 bases of the junction unmatched. This CDR3 spans 16 amino acids. The CDR3 here is CASSQDRPGGPNEQFF. The CDR3 nucleotides are TGCGCCAGCAGCCAAGATCGGCCGGGAGGGCCTAATGAGCAGTTCTTC.

The chain recombines TRBV2 with TRBJ2-2; 7 bases line up with TRBD1. The CDR3 sequence is 15 residues long. The germline CDR1 and CDR2 sequences are SNHLY and FYNNEI. The V segment lost 6 bases and the J segment 1 base; nucleotides outside the gene matches: 5. CDR3 nucleotides: TGTGCCAGCAGGATACAGGGGTGGAACACCGGGGAGCTGTTTTTT. Its protein is CASRIQGWNTGELFF.

The rearrangement links TRBV10-1 to TRBJ2-7, with D perhaps matching TRBD1 (6 bases). This CDR3 comprises 13 residues. The V end was cut by 2 bases, the J end by 3 bases, with 8 bases between. Germline values: CDR1 WNHNN, CDR2 SYGVQD (reference sequence). The CDR3 sequence: CASSEGTIYEQYF. The CDR3 DNA is TGCGCCAGCAGTGAGGGGACAATCTACGAGCAGTACTTC.

Remarks on this clone: Relative to the germline gene, one junction end is altered; a read error may explain this. This sequence joins TRBV7-2 and TRBJ2-1; D unresolved. CDR3 length equals 12 residues. Germline V gene sequence: CDR1 SGHTA, CDR2 FQGNSA. This CDR3 reads CASSLGSPTKLF. The CDR3 coding sequence is TGTGCCAGCAGCTTAGGTTCTCCGACGAAACTCTTC.

V and J are TRBV5-5 and TRBJ1-2; D is uncertain. The germline V gene encodes CDR1 SGHKS and CDR2 YYEKEE (reference sequence). The CDR3 has 15 residues. Trimming took 0 bases from V and 0 from J, leaving 9 bases between them. The CDR3: CASSLVSGSNYGYTF. CDR3 nucleotide sequence: TGTGCCAGCAGCTTGGTCTCGGGGTCTAACTATGGCTACACCTTC.

For this clone: Other DNA variants within this sample encode the same CDR3. The chain combines TRBV28 with TRBJ1-1; 7 bases fit TRBD1. V was pared by 8 bases and J by 1 base, with 4 bases of the junction left unmatched. The CDR3 runs 13 residues. Germline assignment: CDR1 MDHEN and CDR2 SYDVKM. The CDR3 loop is CASRRQGNTEAFF. CDR3 sequence (DNA): TGTGCCAGCCGCCGACAGGGGAACACTGAAGCTTTCTTT.

This clone was counted a few times. The chain employs TRBV7-2 and TRBJ2-7; 12 bases are a match to TRBD2. Germline CDR1 is SGHTA and CDR2 is FQGNSA. V shed 0 bases and J 6 bases; nucleotides not matched to a gene: 0. The CDR3 totals 14 residues. The CDR3 DNA sequence: TGTGCCAGCAGCTTAGCACTAGCGGGAGGCGAGCAGTACTTC. Amino acids: CASSLALAGGEQYF.

In its sample, this clone was seen a few times. The V call is TRBV7-9, the J call TRBJ2-1; D is perhaps TRBD2 (6 bases). The CDR3 runs to 14 residues. Between the trimmed V and J ends, which lost 8 bases and 2 bases, there was a span of 13 bases. Looked up from germline, CDR1 is SEHNR and CDR2 is FQNEAQ (reference sequence). CDR3 amino acids: CASAGFSPYNEQFF. In DNA, the CDR3 is TGTGCCAGCGCGGGATTTTCCCCCTACAATGAGCAGTTCTTC.

With respect to this clone: Relative to the germline gene, one junction end is altered; a read error may explain this. Other DNA sequences from this sample encode an identical CDR3 as well. The V call is TRBV6-5, the J call TRBJ1-6, with 10 bases aligning to TRBD1. The CDR3 runs 13 residues. Germline lookup yields CDR1 MNHEY and CDR2 SVGAGI. This CDR3 is CASRGTGDSPLHF. The CDR3 DNA reads as TGTGCCAGCAGAGGGACAGGGGATTCGCCCCTCCACTTT.

The V call is TRBV5-5, the J call TRBJ1-5; 9 nucleotides match TRBD1. The CDR3 consists of 13 residues. Germline values: CDR1 SGHKS, CDR2 YYEKEE (reference sequence). The junction had 1 base not matched to a gene; V was cut back by 4 bases and J by 5 bases. The CDR3 bases are TGTGCCAGCAGCCGGACAGGGGATCAGCCCCAGCATTTT. Residues: CASSRTGDQPQHF. Supplemented by reference TRBV5-5 and TRBJ1-5, the full variable domain reads DAGVTQSPTHLIKTRGQQVTLRCSPISGHKSVSWYQQVLGQGPQFIFQYYEKEERGRGNFPDRFSARQFPNYSSELNVNALLLGDSALYLCASSRTGDQPQHFGDGTRLSIL.

A few counts support this clone. The V call is TRBV28, the J call TRBJ2-3; 10 bases are a match to TRBD2. There are 16 residues in the CDR3. Looked up from germline, CDR1 is MDHEN and CDR2 is SYDVKM. Unmatched junction bases numbered 6, after V lost 5 bases and J lost 1 base. CDR3 sequence: CASSRAGTSGTDTQYF. The DNA of the CDR3 is TGTGCCAGCAGTCGCGCCGGGACTAGCGGCACAGATACGCAGTATTTT.